These 4 T cell receptor beta chains share one sample of origin, sequenced in a study of long-term antiretroviral therapy in people with HIV. The libraries were made with immunoSEQ v3.0 at survey level. TCRdb's table, derived via immunoSEQ multiplex PCR, lists solely in-frame clones and lacks some. The profile shows approximately 13,000 clones, 77% of them singletons. The sequences come from unsorted PBMCs, collected 1.3 years before starting antiretroviral therapy. The source of these receptors is a man between 40 and 49 years old with HIV.

This clone was counted only a few times. The J gene is TRBJ2-1, the V gene TRBV7-2, with no clear D. Germline CDR1 and CDR2: SGHTA and FQGNSA. This CDR3 region has 15 residues. With 5 bases removed from V and 6 bases from J, the gap between germline ends came to 17 bases. The CDR3 bases are TGTGCCAGCAGCCGGACCCTTGAGTCTGGCAATGAGCAGTTCTTC. Translating it yields CASSRTLESGNEQFF.

This chain uses TRBV2 with TRBJ2-4; 12 nucleotides line up with TRBD2. The CDR3 length is 16 residues. V gave up 6 bases and J gave up 8 bases; unmatched junction bases: 11. The germline gives CDR1 SNHLY, CDR2 FYNNEI. CDR3 loop: CASRALAGGGNHIQYF. CDR3 bases: TGTGCCAGCAGGGCTCTAGCGGGGGGGGGAAACCACATTCAGTACTTC.

This clone appeared a few times. The genes are TRBV27 and TRBJ2-3; TRBD2 aligns across 9 bases. The CDR3 consists of 14 residues. Germline CDR1 MNHEY, CDR2 SMNVEV (reference sequence). Trimming took 5 bases from V and 5 from J; bases not matched to a gene: 5. As DNA, the CDR3 is TGTGCCAGCAGTAAGCGGGGGGCCGAAGATACGCAGTATTTT. It encodes CASSKRGAEDTQYF.

The V and J genes are TRBV5-5 and TRBJ1-1; a weak D match, TRBD1 (5 bases). Trimming removed 1 base from V and 0 bases from J, with 13 bases in between. The CDR3 has 16 amino acids. In germline, CDR1 is SGHKS, CDR2 YYEKEE (reference sequence). The CDR3 reads CASSLYFLGVNTEAFF. For the CDR3, the DNA is TGTGCCAGCAGCTTGTACTTCCTGGGGGTGAACACTGAAGCTTTCTTT.